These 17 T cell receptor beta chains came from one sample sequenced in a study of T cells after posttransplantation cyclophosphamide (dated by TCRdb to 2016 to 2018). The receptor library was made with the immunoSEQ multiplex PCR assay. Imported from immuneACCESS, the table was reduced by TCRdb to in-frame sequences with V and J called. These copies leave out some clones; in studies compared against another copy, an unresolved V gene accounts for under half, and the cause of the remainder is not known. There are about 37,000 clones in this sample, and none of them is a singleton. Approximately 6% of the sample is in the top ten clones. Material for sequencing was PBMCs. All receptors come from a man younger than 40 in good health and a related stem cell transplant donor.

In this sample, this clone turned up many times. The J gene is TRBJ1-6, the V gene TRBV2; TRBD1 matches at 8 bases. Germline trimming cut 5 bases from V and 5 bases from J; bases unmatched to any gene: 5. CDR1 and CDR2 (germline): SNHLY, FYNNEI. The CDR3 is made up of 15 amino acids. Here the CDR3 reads CASSIRTGNNSPLHF. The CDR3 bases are TGTGCCAGCAGTATCAGGACAGGGAATAATTCACCCCTCCACTTT.

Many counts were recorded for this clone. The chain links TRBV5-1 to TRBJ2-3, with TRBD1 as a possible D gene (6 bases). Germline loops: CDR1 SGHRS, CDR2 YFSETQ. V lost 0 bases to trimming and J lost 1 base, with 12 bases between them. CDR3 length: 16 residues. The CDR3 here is CASSLAGWGRTDTQYF. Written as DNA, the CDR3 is TGCGCCAGCAGCTTGGCCGGCTGGGGGCGCACAGATACGCAGTATTTT.

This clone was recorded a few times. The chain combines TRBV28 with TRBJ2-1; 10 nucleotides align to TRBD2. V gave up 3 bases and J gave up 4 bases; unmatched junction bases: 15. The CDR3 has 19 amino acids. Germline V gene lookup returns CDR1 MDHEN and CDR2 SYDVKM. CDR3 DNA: TGTGCCAGCAGTTTCCCTCCCCCCCGTAGCGGGGGGTTATACAATGAGCAGTTCTTC. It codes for CASSFPPPRSGGLYNEQFF.

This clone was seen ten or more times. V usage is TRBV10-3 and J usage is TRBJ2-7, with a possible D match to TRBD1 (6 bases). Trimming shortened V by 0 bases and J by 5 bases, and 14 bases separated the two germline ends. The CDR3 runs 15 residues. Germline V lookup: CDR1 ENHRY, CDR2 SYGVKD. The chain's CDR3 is CAISESTGYSHEQYF. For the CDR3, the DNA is TGTGCCATCAGTGAGTCAACAGGGTATTCCCACGAGCAGTACTTC.

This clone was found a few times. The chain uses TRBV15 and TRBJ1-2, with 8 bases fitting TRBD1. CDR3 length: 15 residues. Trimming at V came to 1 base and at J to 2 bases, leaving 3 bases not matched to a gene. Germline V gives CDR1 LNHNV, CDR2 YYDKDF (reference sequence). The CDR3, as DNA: TGTGCCACCAGCAGAGCCGGACAGGGAAACTATGGCTACACCTTC. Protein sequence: CATSRAGQGNYGYTF.

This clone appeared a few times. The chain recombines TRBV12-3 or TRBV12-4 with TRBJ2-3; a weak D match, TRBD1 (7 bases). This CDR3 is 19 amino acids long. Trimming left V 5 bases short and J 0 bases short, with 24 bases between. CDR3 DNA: TGTGCCAGCAGTCCAAGAGCGCAGGGGGGACCTACTAGCACAGATACGCAGTATTTT. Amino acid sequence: CASSPRAQGGPTSTDTQYF.

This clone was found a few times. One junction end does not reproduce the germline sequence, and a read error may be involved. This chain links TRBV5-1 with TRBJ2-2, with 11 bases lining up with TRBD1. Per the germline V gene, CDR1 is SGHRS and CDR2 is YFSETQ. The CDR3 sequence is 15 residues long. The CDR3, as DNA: TGTGCCAGCAGCATTGGACAGGGGGCGACCGGGGAGCTGTTTTTT. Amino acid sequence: CASSIGQGATGELFF. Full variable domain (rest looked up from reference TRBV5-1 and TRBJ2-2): KAGVTQTPRYLIKTRGQQVTLSCSPISGHRSVSWYQQTPGQGLQFLFEYFSETQRNKGNFPGRFSGRQFSNSRSEMNVSTLELGDSALYLCASSIGQGATGELFFGEGSRLTVL.

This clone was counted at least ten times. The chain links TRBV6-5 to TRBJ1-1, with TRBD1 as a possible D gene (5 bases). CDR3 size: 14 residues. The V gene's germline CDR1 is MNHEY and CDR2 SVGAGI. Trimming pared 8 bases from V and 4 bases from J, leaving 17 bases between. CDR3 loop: CASQRGTASTEAFF. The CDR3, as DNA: TGTGCCAGCCAACGGGGGACGGCGTCCACTGAAGCTTTCTTT.

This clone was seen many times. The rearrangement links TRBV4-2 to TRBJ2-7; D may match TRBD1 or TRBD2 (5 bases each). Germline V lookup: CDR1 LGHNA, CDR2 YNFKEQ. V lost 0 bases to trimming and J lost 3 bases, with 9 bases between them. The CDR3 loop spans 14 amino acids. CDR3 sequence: CASSQDEGSYEQYF. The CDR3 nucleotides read TGTGCCAGCAGCCAAGATGAGGGGAGCTACGAGCAGTACTTC.

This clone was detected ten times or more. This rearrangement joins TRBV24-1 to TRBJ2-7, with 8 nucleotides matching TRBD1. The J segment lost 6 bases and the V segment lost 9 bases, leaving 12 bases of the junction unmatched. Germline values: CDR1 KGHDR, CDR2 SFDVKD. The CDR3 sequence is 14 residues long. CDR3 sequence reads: CATSPVGTGGEQYF. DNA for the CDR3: TGTGCCACCTCCCCCGTAGGAACAGGGGGCGAGCAGTACTTC.

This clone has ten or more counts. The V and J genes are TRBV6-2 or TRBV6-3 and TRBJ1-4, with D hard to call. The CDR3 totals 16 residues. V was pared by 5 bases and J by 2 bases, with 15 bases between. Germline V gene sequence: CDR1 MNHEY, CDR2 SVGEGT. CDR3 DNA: TGTGCCAGCAGTCCGGGGTTGGCCAGCACTAATGAAAAACTGTTTTTT. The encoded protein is CASSPGLASTNEKLFF.

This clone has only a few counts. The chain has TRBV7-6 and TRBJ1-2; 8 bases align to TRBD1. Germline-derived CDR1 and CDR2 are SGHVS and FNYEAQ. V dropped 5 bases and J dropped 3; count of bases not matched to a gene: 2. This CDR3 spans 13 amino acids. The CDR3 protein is CASSPDRDYGYTF. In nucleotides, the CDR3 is TGTGCCAGCAGCCCGGACAGGGACTATGGCTACACCTTC.

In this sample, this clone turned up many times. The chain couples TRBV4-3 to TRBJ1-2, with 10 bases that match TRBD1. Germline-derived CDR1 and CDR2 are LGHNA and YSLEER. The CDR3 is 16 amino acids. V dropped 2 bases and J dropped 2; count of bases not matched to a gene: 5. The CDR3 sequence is CASSQYPGQGNYGYTF. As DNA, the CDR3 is TGCGCCAGCAGCCAATACCCGGGACAGGGGAACTATGGCTACACCTTC.

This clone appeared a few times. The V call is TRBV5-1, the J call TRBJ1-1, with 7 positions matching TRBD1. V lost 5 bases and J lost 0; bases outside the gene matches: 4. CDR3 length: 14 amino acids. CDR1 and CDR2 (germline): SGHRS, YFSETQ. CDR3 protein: CASRRTGLNTEAFF. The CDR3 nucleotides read TGCGCCAGCAGAAGGACAGGTTTGAACACTGAAGCTTTCTTT.

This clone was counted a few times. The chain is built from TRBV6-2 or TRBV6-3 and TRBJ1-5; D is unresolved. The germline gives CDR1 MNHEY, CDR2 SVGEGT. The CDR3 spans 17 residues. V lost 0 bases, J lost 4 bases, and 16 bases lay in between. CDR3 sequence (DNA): TGTGCCAGCAGTTACTCGATAAGCGACGGCCCTAATCAGCCCCAGCATTTT. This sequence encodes CASSYSISDGPNQPQHF.

CDR3 nucleotide sequence: TGTGCCAGCAGTCCGGTAACAGCGGGGGATACGCAGTATTTT. This sequence encodes CASSPVTAGDTQYF. The chain uses TRBV12-3 or TRBV12-4 and TRBJ2-3, with 7 bases identical to TRBD2. V was pared by 5 bases and J by 6 bases, with 8 bases of the junction left unmatched. The CDR3 spans 14 residues.

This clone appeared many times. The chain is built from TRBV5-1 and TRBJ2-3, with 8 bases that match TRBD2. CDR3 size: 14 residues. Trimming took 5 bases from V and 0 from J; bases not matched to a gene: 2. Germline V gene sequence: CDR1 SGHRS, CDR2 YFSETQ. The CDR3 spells CASRIAGSTDTQYF. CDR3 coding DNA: TGCGCCAGCAGGATAGCGGGAAGCACAGATACGCAGTATTTT.